This T cell receptor (beta chain) was sequenced in a study of T cells and Merkel cell carcinoma outcomes. Study findings and constraints: Merkel cell carcinoma outcomes were reportedly predicted by repertoire and T-cell density.

Germline CDR1 is SGHTA and CDR2 is FQGTGA. The CDR3 loop spans 16 amino acids. V dropped 4 bases and J dropped 9; count of bases not matched to a gene: 11. Only in-frame clones appear in the TCRdb table, and some are missing; sequencing was by immunoSEQ multiplex PCR. This sample has 5,000 or so clones, with roughly 85% found just once. To note about this clone: The antigen remains undetermined.

This TCR was sampled from a human donor with Merkel cell carcinoma. The gene calls are TRBV7-3 and TRBJ2-1; TRBD2 matches at 11 bases. Specimen: tumor tissue from Merkel cell carcinoma. CDR3: CASSSIAGGPLGEQFF. The CDR3 coding sequence is TGTGCCAGCAGCTCAATAGCGGGAGGGCCATTGGGTGAGCAGTTCTTC.